These T cell receptor beta chains were read from a single sample in a study of T cell responses to AZD1222 COVID-19 vaccine. Clones were sequenced by immunoSEQ multiplex PCR, and TCRdb holds only the in-frame ones, with some missing. The sample includes about 97,000 clones, about 89% seen only once; the top ten take around 9.6%. Sequencing used peripheral blood, obtained 28 days after the second AZD1222 dose. These receptor sequences come from an adult who received the AZD1222 COVID-19 vaccine. The CDR3 runs from the conserved cysteine through the conserved F or W. Each record gives: CDR3 protein, CDR3 DNA, D gene, clone size, V gene, J gene. The D gene is left open where the match is weak. Not every row has a clone size; where given, it reads once, few, many or a size class.

CDR3aa: CASRDRGHTEAFF
CDR3nt: TGCGCCAGCAGGGACAGGGGGCACACTGAAGCTTTCTTT
d_gene: TRBD1
abundance: .
v_gene: TRBV5-1
j_gene: TRBJ1-1

CDR3aa: CASGYGTSGVGGTGELFF
CDR3nt: TGTGCTAGTGGTTATGGGACTAGCGGGGTAGGAGGCACCGGGGAGCTGTTTTTT
d_gene: TRBD2
abundance: .
v_gene: TRBV12-5
j_gene: TRBJ2-2

CDR3aa: CASSIGLAGGNEQFF
CDR3nt: TGTGCCAGTAGTATAGGGCTAGCGGGAGGCAATGAGCAGTTCTTC
d_gene: TRBD2
abundance: once
v_gene: TRBV19
j_gene: TRBJ2-1

CDR3aa: CASSFPAETNTGELFF
CDR3nt: TGTGCCAGCAGTTTTCCGGCAGAGACGAACACCGGGGAGCTGTTTTTT
d_gene: .
abundance: .
v_gene: TRBV28
j_gene: TRBJ2-2

CDR3aa: CATSDLSGEQYF
CDR3nt: TGTGCCACCAGTGATTTGAGCGGCGAGCAGTACTTC
d_gene: .
abundance: .
v_gene: TRBV24-1
j_gene: TRBJ2-7

CDR3aa: CASSLTVNTEAFF
CDR3nt: TGTGCCAGCAGTTTGACCGTGAACACTGAAGCTTTCTTT
d_gene: .
abundance: .
v_gene: TRBV12-3/TRBV12-4
j_gene: TRBJ1-1

CDR3aa: CASSGQSGANEKLFF
CDR3nt: TGTGCCAGCAGTGGTCAGTCCGGGGCTAATGAAAAACTGTTTTTT
d_gene: .
abundance: once
v_gene: TRBV7-2
j_gene: TRBJ1-4

CDR3aa: CASSSRFLRGNQPQHF
CDR3nt: TGTGCCAGCAGCTCCCGTTTTCTAAGGGGCAATCAGCCCCAGCATTTT
d_gene: .
abundance: .
v_gene: TRBV5-8
j_gene: TRBJ1-5

CDR3aa: CAWSVGKNTEAFF
CDR3nt: TGTGCCTGGAGTGTAGGGAAGAACACTGAAGCTTTCTTT
d_gene: .
abundance: .
v_gene: TRBV30
j_gene: TRBJ1-1

CDR3aa: CASSVHGTGTNTGELFF
CDR3nt: TGTGCCAGCAGTGTCCACGGGACAGGGACGAACACCGGGGAGCTGTTTTTT
d_gene: TRBD1
abundance: .
v_gene: TRBV6-1
j_gene: TRBJ2-2

CDR3aa: CASSVGDSSYNEQFF
CDR3nt: TGTGCCAGCAGCGTAGGGGACAGCTCCTACAATGAGCAGTTCTTC
d_gene: TRBD1
abundance: .
v_gene: TRBV9
j_gene: TRBJ2-1

CDR3aa: CASSLALAGNTEAFF
CDR3nt: TGTGCCAGCAGCTTAGCCCTCGCAGGAAACACTGAAGCTTTCTTT
d_gene: .
abundance: .
v_gene: TRBV11-2
j_gene: TRBJ1-1

CDR3aa: CAWSQGMYEQYF
CDR3nt: TGTGCCTGGAGTCAGGGGATGTACGAGCAGTACTTC
d_gene: .
abundance: .
v_gene: TRBV30
j_gene: TRBJ2-7

CDR3aa: CASSIGGTTEAFF
CDR3nt: TGTGCCAGTAGTATCGGGGGGACGACTGAAGCTTTCTTT
d_gene: .
abundance: .
v_gene: TRBV19
j_gene: TRBJ1-1

CDR3aa: CASSPQGSYGYTF
CDR3nt: TGTGCCAGCAGCCCACAGGGGAGCTATGGCTACACCTTC
d_gene: TRBD1
abundance: .
v_gene: TRBV7-3
j_gene: TRBJ1-2

CDR3aa: CASSYGASGRNHEQYF
CDR3nt: TGTGCCAGCAGTTATGGGGCTAGCGGGAGGAACCACGAGCAGTACTTC
d_gene: TRBD2
abundance: .
v_gene: TRBV6-2/TRBV6-3
j_gene: TRBJ2-7

CDR3aa: CASSLKVGESSEAFF
CDR3nt: TGTGCCAGCTCACTAAAAGTGGGCGAATCCAGTGAAGCTTTCTTT
d_gene: .
abundance: .
v_gene: TRBV18
j_gene: TRBJ1-1

CDR3aa: CASSLSGGTEAFF
CDR3nt: TGTGCCAGCAGTTTATCTGGGGGGACTGAAGCTTTCTTT
d_gene: .
abundance: .
v_gene: TRBV27
j_gene: TRBJ1-1

CDR3aa: CASSLRNSPLHF
CDR3nt: TGTGCCAGCAGCTTGCGGAATTCACCCCTCCACTTT
d_gene: .
abundance: .
v_gene: TRBV5-5
j_gene: TRBJ1-6

CDR3aa: CASSDVTSRQKLFF
CDR3nt: TGTGCCAGCAGTGATGTGACCTCCCGCCAAAAACTGTTTTTT
d_gene: .
abundance: .
v_gene: TRBV2
j_gene: TRBJ1-4

CDR3aa: CASSLTGRHEQYF
CDR3nt: TGTGCCAGCAGCTTGACAGGGCGCCACGAGCAGTACTTC
d_gene: .
abundance: .
v_gene: TRBV5-6
j_gene: TRBJ2-7

CDR3aa: CASSPSGGRPDF
CDR3nt: TGTGCCAGCAGTCCCTCGGGAGGTAGACCTGATTTT
d_gene: .
abundance: once
v_gene: TRBV6-5
j_gene: TRBJ1-3

CDR3aa: CASSYGGREDTQYF
CDR3nt: TGTGCCAGCAGTTACGGGGGCCGCGAAGATACGCAGTATTTT
d_gene: .
abundance: .
v_gene: TRBV6-5
j_gene: TRBJ2-3

CDR3aa: CASSLAPNYEQYF
CDR3nt: TGTGCCAGCAGCTTAGCACCTAACTACGAGCAGTACTTC
d_gene: .
abundance: .
v_gene: TRBV7-8
j_gene: TRBJ2-7

CDR3aa: CASSQDGNRDEKLFF
CDR3nt: TGTGCCAGCAGCCAAGACGGGAACCGTGATGAAAAACTGTTTTTT
d_gene: .
abundance: .
v_gene: TRBV4-2
j_gene: TRBJ1-4

CDR3aa: CASSPRQGPGAEAFF
CDR3nt: TGTGCCAGCAGCCCCCGACAGGGTCCTGGCGCTGAAGCTTTCTTT
d_gene: TRBD1
abundance: .
v_gene: TRBV7-2
j_gene: TRBJ1-1

CDR3aa: CAISDLVDSEAFF
CDR3nt: TGTGCCATCAGTGATCTGGTGGATTCGGAAGCTTTCTTT
d_gene: .
abundance: .
v_gene: TRBV10-3
j_gene: TRBJ1-1

CDR3aa: CASSPGLATGDTQYF
CDR3nt: TGCGCCAGCAGTCCTGGACTAGCGACAGGAGATACGCAGTATTTT
d_gene: TRBD2
abundance: once
v_gene: TRBV5-1
j_gene: TRBJ2-3

CDR3aa: CASSYSIPTGELFF
CDR3nt: TGTGCCAGCAGTTACTCGATCCCAACCGGGGAGCTGTTTTTT
d_gene: .
abundance: .
v_gene: TRBV6-5
j_gene: TRBJ2-2

CDR3aa: CASSLGRNSGNTIYF
CDR3nt: TGTGCCAGCAGCCTGGGGCGGAACTCTGGAAACACCATATATTTT
d_gene: .
abundance: once
v_gene: TRBV13
j_gene: TRBJ1-3

CDR3aa: CASSETIGTQYF
CDR3nt: TGTGCCAGCAGTGAGACCATAGGGACCCAGTACTTC
d_gene: .
abundance: .
v_gene: TRBV2
j_gene: TRBJ2-5

CDR3aa: CASSLLRAGELFF
CDR3nt: TGCGCCAGCAGCTTGTTGCGGGCCGGGGAGCTGTTTTTT
d_gene: .
abundance: .
v_gene: TRBV5-1
j_gene: TRBJ2-2

CDR3aa: CASSSPPSASGNEQFF
CDR3nt: TGTGCCAGCAGTTCCCCGCCCTCGGCTAGCGGGAATGAGCAGTTCTTC
d_gene: TRBD2
abundance: .
v_gene: TRBV27
j_gene: TRBJ2-1

CDR3aa: CARSLCSQADRPEAFF
CDR3nt: TGTGCCAGAAGCTTGTGTAGCCAGGCAGACAGACCTGAAGCTTTCTTT
d_gene: .
abundance: .
v_gene: TRBV5-3
j_gene: TRBJ1-1

CDR3aa: CASSGAVDLYNEQFF
CDR3nt: TGTGCCAGCTCTGGGGCCGTCGACTTGTACAATGAGCAGTTCTTC
d_gene: .
abundance: .
v_gene: TRBV18
j_gene: TRBJ2-1

CDR3aa: CASSYFAGTGIRSNQPQHF
CDR3nt: TGTGCCAGCAGTTATTTCGCCGGGACAGGGATTAGGAGCAATCAGCCCCAGCATTTT
d_gene: TRBD1
abundance: .
v_gene: TRBV6-2/TRBV6-3
j_gene: TRBJ1-5

CDR3aa: CASSLEGSGRTDTQYF
CDR3nt: TGCGCCAGCAGCTTGGAAGGTAGCGGGCGCACAGATACGCAGTATTTT
d_gene: TRBD2
abundance: .
v_gene: TRBV5-1
j_gene: TRBJ2-3

CDR3aa: CASSRTGNYEQYF
CDR3nt: TGTGCCAGCAGTAGGACAGGAAATTACGAGCAGTACTTC
d_gene: TRBD1
abundance: .
v_gene: TRBV12-3/TRBV12-4
j_gene: TRBJ2-7

CDR3aa: CASSYGTGWNTEAFF
CDR3nt: TGTGCCAGCAGTTACGGGACCGGATGGAACACTGAAGCTTTCTTT
d_gene: .
abundance: .
v_gene: TRBV6-5
j_gene: TRBJ1-1

CDR3aa: CAISPPGTVKTEAFF
CDR3nt: TGTGCCATCAGCCCCCCCGGGACCGTGAAGACTGAAGCTTTCTTT
d_gene: .
abundance: .
v_gene: TRBV10-3
j_gene: TRBJ1-1

CDR3aa: CASSPAANYGYTF
CDR3nt: TGTGCCAGCAGCCCCGCAGCTAACTATGGCTACACCTTC
d_gene: .
abundance: .
v_gene: TRBV6-5
j_gene: TRBJ1-2

CDR3aa: CASSPRAILNDEQYF
CDR3nt: TGCGCCAGCAGCCCCCGGGCTATACTTAACGACGAGCAGTACTTC
d_gene: .
abundance: .
v_gene: TRBV4-3
j_gene: TRBJ2-7

CDR3aa: CATTVSDRNSPLHF
CDR3nt: TGTGCCACCACTGTTTCGGACAGGAATTCACCCCTCCACTTT
d_gene: TRBD1
abundance: .
v_gene: TRBV6-5
j_gene: TRBJ1-6

CDR3aa: CSAGQGSGKYF
CDR3nt: TGCAGTGCTGGACAGGGGTCTGGGAAGTACTTC
d_gene: TRBD1
abundance: once
v_gene: TRBV20-1
j_gene: TRBJ2-7

CDR3aa: CASSERGSGELFF
CDR3nt: TGTGCCAGCAGTGAAAGGGGGTCCGGGGAGCTGTTTTTT
d_gene: .
abundance: .
v_gene: TRBV2
j_gene: TRBJ2-2

CDR3aa: CASSPTGGGTEAFF
CDR3nt: TGCGCCAGCAGCCCGACCGGGGGCGGCACTGAAGCTTTCTTT
d_gene: .
abundance: .
v_gene: TRBV5-1
j_gene: TRBJ1-1

CDR3aa: CASGRNWEQYF
CDR3nt: TGTGCTAGTGGTCGTAACTGGGAGCAGTACTTC
d_gene: .
abundance: .
v_gene: TRBV12-5
j_gene: TRBJ2-7

CDR3aa: CASSQGGLADYEQYF
CDR3nt: TGTGCCAGCAGCCAAGGGGGACTAGCGGACTACGAGCAGTACTTC
d_gene: TRBD2
abundance: .
v_gene: TRBV5-5
j_gene: TRBJ2-7

CDR3aa: CASSEGTRTYGYTF
CDR3nt: TGTGCCAGCAGTGAAGGAACAAGGACCTATGGCTACACCTTC
d_gene: .
abundance: .
v_gene: TRBV6-1
j_gene: TRBJ1-2

CDR3aa: CASTLGDPTNEKLFF
CDR3nt: TGTGCCAGCACCCTCGGTGACCCAACTAATGAAAAACTGTTTTTT
d_gene: .
abundance: .
v_gene: TRBV28
j_gene: TRBJ1-4

CDR3aa: CASSVGGASSYTDTQYF
CDR3nt: TGTGCCAGCAGCGTAGGAGGGGCTAGCAGCTACACAGATACGCAGTATTTT
d_gene: .
abundance: .
v_gene: TRBV9
j_gene: TRBJ2-3

CDR3aa: CASSLPGQGIYGNTIYF
CDR3nt: TGTGCCAGCAGCTTACCGGGACAGGGTATTTACGGAAACACCATATATTTT
d_gene: TRBD1
abundance: .
v_gene: TRBV7-9
j_gene: TRBJ1-3

CDR3aa: CASSGDASYGYTF
CDR3nt: TGCGCCAGCAGCGGGGACGCTTCCTATGGCTACACCTTC
d_gene: .
abundance: .
v_gene: TRBV5-1
j_gene: TRBJ1-2

CDR3aa: CASSQNQDSGNTIYF
CDR3nt: TGCGCCAGCAGCCAGAATCAAGACTCTGGAAACACCATATATTTT
d_gene: .
abundance: .
v_gene: TRBV4-1
j_gene: TRBJ1-3

CDR3aa: CASSPLGGETQYF
CDR3nt: TGTGCCAGCTCACCGCTGGGAGGGGAGACCCAGTACTTC
d_gene: TRBD2
abundance: .
v_gene: TRBV18
j_gene: TRBJ2-5

CDR3aa: CASKRLAETQYF
CDR3nt: TGTGCCAGCAAGAGGCTAGCAGAGACCCAGTACTTC
d_gene: .
abundance: .
v_gene: TRBV2
j_gene: TRBJ2-5

CDR3aa: CASSFYNEQFF
CDR3nt: TGTGCCAGCAGCTTCTACAATGAGCAGTTCTTC
d_gene: .
abundance: .
v_gene: TRBV14
j_gene: TRBJ2-1

CDR3aa: CASSQDPRGEKLFF
CDR3nt: TGTGCCAGCAGCCAAGATCCGCGGGGGGAAAAACTGTTTTTT
d_gene: .
abundance: .
v_gene: TRBV14
j_gene: TRBJ1-4

CDR3aa: CASSYLPGVGYTF
CDR3nt: TGTGCCAGCAGTTATCTTCCAGGGGTTGGCTACACCTTC
d_gene: .
abundance: .
v_gene: TRBV27
j_gene: TRBJ1-2

CDR3aa: CASSPQVNTEAFF
CDR3nt: TGTGCCAGCAGTCCACAGGTGAACACTGAAGCTTTCTTT
d_gene: .
abundance: .
v_gene: TRBV2
j_gene: TRBJ1-1